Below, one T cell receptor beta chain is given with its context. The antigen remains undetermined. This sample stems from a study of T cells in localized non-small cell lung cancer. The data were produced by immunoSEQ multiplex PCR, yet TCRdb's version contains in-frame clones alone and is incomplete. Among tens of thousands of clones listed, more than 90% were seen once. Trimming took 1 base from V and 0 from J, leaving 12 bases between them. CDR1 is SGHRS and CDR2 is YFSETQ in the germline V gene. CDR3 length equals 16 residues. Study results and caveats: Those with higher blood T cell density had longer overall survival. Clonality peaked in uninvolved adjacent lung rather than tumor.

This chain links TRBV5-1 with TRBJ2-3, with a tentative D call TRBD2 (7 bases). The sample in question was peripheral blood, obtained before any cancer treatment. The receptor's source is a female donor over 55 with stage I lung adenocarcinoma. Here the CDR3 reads CASSLRGGSSTDTQYF. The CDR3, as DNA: TGCGCCAGCAGCTTGAGGGGGGGATCTAGCACAGATACGCAGTATTTT.